Following are 10 T cell receptor beta chains from one sample sequenced in a study of technical replicates of blood from several donors. Only in-frame clones appear in the TCRdb table, and some are missing; sequencing was by immunoSEQ multiplex PCR. Of 60,000 to 90,000 clones in the sample, 85% to 95% were seen once. The specimen was T cells isolated from PBMCs. The receptors derive from a human donor in good health.

J is TRBJ1-5 and V is TRBV4-1; the match to TRBD1 covers 8 bases. Germline CDR1 MGHRA, CDR2 YSYEKL. Losses at the gene ends were 1 base for V and 2 bases for J; bases not matched to a gene: 7. CDR3 size: 17 residues. CDR3 in amino acids: CASSQGTGFGGNQPQHF. The CDR3 DNA sequence: TGCGCCAGCAGCCAAGGGACAGGGTTTGGTGGCAATCAGCCCCAGCATTTT.

This chain joins TRBV7-6 and TRBJ2-5; D is uncertain. The CDR3 runs 13 residues. The ends were cut back, 2 bases at V and 0 bases at J, with 4 bases in the middle. Germline CDR1 is SGHVS and CDR2 is FNYEAQ. The CDR3 coding sequence is TGTGCCAGCAGCTTACAGTACCAAGAGACCCAGTACTTC. As protein: CASSLQYQETQYF.

The V call is TRBV11-2, the J call TRBJ2-3; maybe TRBD2 (6 bases). CDR3 length: 16 amino acids. The ends were cut back, 0 bases at V and 0 bases at J, with 10 bases in the middle. Germline V gene sequence: CDR1 SGHAT, CDR2 FQNNGV. The CDR3 is CASSLELGTSTDTQYF. The CDR3 DNA is TGTGCCAGCAGCTTAGAGCTGGGGACTAGCACAGATACGCAGTATTTT. The full variable domain, rest sourced from reference TRBV11-2 and TRBJ2-3, is EAGVAQSPRYKIIEKRQSVAFWCNPISGHATLYWYQQILGQGPKLLIQFQNNGVVDDSQLPKDRFSAERLKGVDSTLKIQPAKLEDSAVYLCASSLELGTSTDTQYFGPGTRLTVL.

The chain is built from TRBV18 and TRBJ1-1; D remains ambiguous. CDR1 and CDR2 (germline): KGHSH, LQKENI. Trimming left V 3 bases short and J 1 base short, with 30 bases between. This CDR3 region has 21 residues. The CDR3 DNA follows: TGTGCCAGCTCACCCAGATTTCAGGTCCTAGGACCCGGACTTACGAACACTGAAGCTTTCTTT. This codes for CASSPRFQVLGPGLTNTEAFF.

This chain uses TRBV9 with TRBJ1-1, with TRBD1 as a possible D gene (5 bases). CDR1 is SGDLS, CDR2 YYNGEE, per germline. V lost 0 bases to trimming and J lost 2 bases, with 8 bases between them. The CDR3 consists of 14 residues. CDR3 DNA sequence: TGTGCCAGCAGCGTAGAGGGGATAAACACTGAAGCTTTCTTT. Translation: CASSVEGINTEAFF.

The V and J genes are TRBV5-1 and TRBJ2-1; 9 bases agree with TRBD2. J was trimmed by 8 bases and V by 1 base; bases with no gene match: 10. This CDR3 is built from 16 residues. The germline gives CDR1 SGHRS, CDR2 YFSETQ. CDR3 residues: CASSLSSGTSRDEQFF. CDR3 nucleotides: TGCGCCAGCAGCTTGTCGTCTGGGACTAGCAGGGATGAGCAGTTCTTC.

The chain recombines TRBV5-1 with TRBJ2-2; the match to TRBD1 covers 7 bases. V gave up 1 base and J gave up 1 base; unmatched junction bases: 19. This CDR3 comprises 21 residues. Germline assignment: CDR1 SGHRS and CDR2 YFSETQ. The CDR3 nucleotides are TGCGCCAGCAGCTTGAGACTACAACTGCCAAAGACAGGGCTGAACACCGGGGAGCTGTTTTTT. This encodes CASSLRLQLPKTGLNTGELFF.

The rearrangement uses TRBV5-1 and TRBJ2-5; D is unresolved. V was pared by 1 base and J by 4 bases, with 8 bases between. The V gene's germline CDR1 is SGHRS and CDR2 YFSETQ. This CDR3 is built from 13 residues. CDR3 nucleotide sequence: TGCGCCAGCAGCTTGTCTTCGGGAGAGACCCAGTACTTC. Its protein is CASSLSSGETQYF.

In nucleotides, the CDR3 is TGTGCCAGCACCCCCGGGACAGGGTCCAATGAGCAGTTCTTC. It encodes CASTPGTGSNEQFF. The chain has TRBV6-5 and TRBJ2-1; 9 bases match TRBD1. The CDR3 covers 14 residues. Per germline, CDR1 MNHEY and CDR2 SVGAGI. V trimming: 7 bases; J trimming: 6 bases; junction bases outside the gene matches: 7.

V gene TRBV5-4 combines with J gene TRBJ2-1; D may be TRBD2 (6 bases). CDR1 and CDR2 (germline): SGHNT, YYREEE (reference sequence). CDR3 length equals 14 residues. The germline V and J ends were trimmed by 4 bases and 7 bases, with 15 bases remaining between them. Here the CDR3 reads CASSEFGAGNEQFF. CDR3 in DNA: TGTGCCAGCAGCGAGTTTGGGGCGGGAAATGAGCAGTTCTTC.